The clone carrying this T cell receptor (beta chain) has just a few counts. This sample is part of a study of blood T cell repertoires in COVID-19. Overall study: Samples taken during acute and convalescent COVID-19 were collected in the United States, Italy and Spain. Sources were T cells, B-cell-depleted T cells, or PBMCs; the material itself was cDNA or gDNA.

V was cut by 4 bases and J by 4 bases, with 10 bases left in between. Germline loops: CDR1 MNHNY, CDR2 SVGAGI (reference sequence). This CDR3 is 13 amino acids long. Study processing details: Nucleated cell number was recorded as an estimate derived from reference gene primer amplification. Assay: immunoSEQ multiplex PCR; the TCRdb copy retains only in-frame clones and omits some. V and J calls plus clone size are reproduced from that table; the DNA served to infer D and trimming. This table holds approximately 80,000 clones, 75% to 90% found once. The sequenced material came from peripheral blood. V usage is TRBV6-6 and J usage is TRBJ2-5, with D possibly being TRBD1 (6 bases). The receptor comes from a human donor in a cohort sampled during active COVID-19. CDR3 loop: CASSSQGRETQYF. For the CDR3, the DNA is TGTGCCAGCAGTTCACAGGGTCGAGAGACCCAGTACTTC.